Below are 24 T cell receptor beta chains sequenced from a single sample in a study of Graves' ophthalmopathy and Graves' hyperthyroidism. TCR beta CDR3 regions were amplified from RNA transcripts. HTBI-primed RT-PCR formed the first round, and a multiplex PCR formed the second. One entry per CDR3 protein results from TCRdb running MiXCR on the multiplex PCR reads. This sample has approximately 540,000 distinct CDR3 sequences, with 35% to 40% found just once. Sequencing used peripheral blood or thyroid tissue (not recorded which). The source is an adult man with Graves' hyperthyroidism.

The rearrangement joins TRBV3-1 to TRBJ1-6, with 10 nucleotides matching TRBD1. With V trimmed by 4 bases and J by 10 bases, 4 bases remained unmatched. The CDR3 extends over 14 amino acids. Germline assignment: CDR1 LGHDT and CDR2 YNNKEL (reference sequence). In DNA, the CDR3 is TGTGCCAGCAGCCGACAGGGGGCTGACTCACCCCTCCACTTT. This sequence encodes CASSRQGADSPLHF.

This clonotype was counted at least ten times. The rearrangement uses TRBV12-3 or TRBV12-4 and TRBJ1-1; 9 nucleotides agree with TRBD1. V lost 5 bases to trimming and J lost 4 bases; unmatched junction nucleotides: 8. CDR3 length equals 15 residues. CDR3 protein: CASSPDRGLGTEAFF. The CDR3, as DNA: TGTGCCAGCAGTCCGGACAGGGGATTAGGCACTGAAGCTTTCTTT.

On this clonotype: Possible read error: a much larger clone is one base away. J is TRBJ2-7 and V is TRBV2, with TRBD1 matching 9 bases. V was clipped by 6 bases and J by 3 bases; unmatched bases: 9. The CDR3 has 15 residues. CDR1 SNHLY and CDR2 FYNNEI come from the germline V gene. The CDR3 DNA reads TGTGCCAGCAGCACTCCGGGACAGGGAATCTACGAGCAGTACTTC. Translating gives CASSTPGQGIYEQYF.

This clonotype was counted many times. The chain is built from TRBV2 and TRBJ1-4; 8 nucleotides line up with TRBD1. The CDR3 loop spans 17 amino acids. Per the germline V gene, CDR1 is SNHLY and CDR2 is FYNNEI. Losses at the gene ends were 8 bases for V and 1 base for J; bases not matched to a gene: 12. CDR3 sequence (DNA): TGTGCCAGCCGGGGGACAGGAAGTAGGGTAACTAATGAAAAACTGTTTTTT. Encoded protein: CASRGTGSRVTNEKLFF.

The CDR3 DNA is TGTGCCAGCAGCCAGGGACTAGCGAGCACCGGGGAGCTGTTTTTT. Its translation is CASSQGLASTGELFF. The chain recombines TRBV11-2 with TRBJ2-2; TRBD2 matches 10 bases. Trimming took 5 bases from V and 4 from J; bases not matched to a gene: 4. This CDR3 is 15 amino acids long. Germline V gives CDR1 SGHAT, CDR2 FQNNGV. Variable domain in full (rest from reference TRBV11-2 and TRBJ2-2): EAGVAQSPRYKIIEKRQSVAFWCNPISGHATLYWYQQILGQGPKLLIQFQNNGVVDDSQLPKDRFSAERLKGVDSTLKIQPAKLEDSAVYLCASSQGLASTGELFFGEGSRLTVL.

Comments on this clonotype: One end of the junction varies from germline; a read error may be responsible. The V call is TRBV7-2, the J call TRBJ1-2; 8 bases agree with TRBD1. The CDR3 length is 14 residues. Per the germline V gene, CDR1 is SGHTA and CDR2 is FQGNSA. The chain's CDR3 is CASSPPATGDGYTF. The CDR3 DNA reads TGTGCCAGCAGCCCTCCCGCGACAGGGGATGGTTACACCTTC.

The chain has TRBV2 and TRBJ2-5; D ambiguous. This CDR3 contains 15 residues. The germline gives CDR1 SNHLY, CDR2 FYNNEI. With 1 base removed from V and 5 bases from J, the gap between germline ends came to 14 bases. The CDR3 protein is CASSEGRSGVETQYF. CDR3 DNA sequence: TGTGCCAGCAGTGAAGGCAGGTCTGGGGTTGAGACCCAGTACTTC.

V usage is TRBV29-1 and J usage is TRBJ2-7, with 9 bases identical to TRBD1. From germline, CDR1 is SQVTM and CDR2 ANQGSEA. The CDR3 contains 12 residues. This CDR3 is CSRGTGSHEQYF. Written as DNA, the CDR3 is TGCAGTCGGGGGACAGGGTCCCACGAGCAGTACTTC.

The V gene is TRBV2, the J gene TRBJ1-2, with 8 bases lining up with TRBD1. The CDR3 totals 15 residues. V trimming: 8 bases; J trimming: 6 bases; junction bases outside the gene matches: 14. Per germline, CDR1 SNHLY and CDR2 FYNNEI. CDR3 bases: TGTGCCAGCCACATATCGGACAGGGCTTCTAATGGCTACACCTTC. Encoded protein: CASHISDRASNGYTF.

This clonotype was seen ten or more times. The chain employs TRBV6-4 and TRBJ1-1; no clear D gene. The CDR3 spans 13 residues. Trimming took off 6 bases at V and 3 bases at J, with 11 bases between the two ends. CDR1 and CDR2 from the germline V gene are MRHNA and SNTAGT. DNA for the CDR3: TGTGCCAGCAGGGACCGAATTGACACTGAAGCTTTCTTT. Translation gives CASRDRIDTEAFF.

This clonotype was seen ten or more times. The chain joins TRBV7-6 to TRBJ1-1; D unresolved. V lost 2 bases, J lost 1 base, and 8 bases lay in between. Germline CDR1 is SGHVS and CDR2 is FNYEAQ. The CDR3 has 14 amino acids. Here the CDR3 reads CASSLSSANTEAFF. The CDR3 DNA sequence: TGTGCCAGCAGCTTAAGCTCAGCGAACACTGAAGCTTTCTTT.

This clonotype was counted at least ten times. The rearrangement uses TRBV12-3 or TRBV12-4 and TRBJ2-7, with D possibly TRBD2 on 5 matching bases. Trimming took off 5 bases at V and 0 bases at J, with 17 bases between the two ends. This CDR3 contains 16 residues. In nucleotides, the CDR3 is TGTGCCAGCAGTAACGGTCTGGGAGCCCTCTCCTACGAGCAGTACTTC. It yields the protein CASSNGLGALSYEQYF.

V and J are TRBV7-9 and TRBJ2-6; 10 nucleotides align to TRBD2. The germline CDR1 and CDR2 sequences are SEHNR and FQNEAQ (reference sequence). V lost 5 bases to trimming and J lost 4 bases; unmatched junction nucleotides: 2. The CDR3 is 15 residues long. The CDR3 reads CASSAGLAGANVLTF. The CDR3 nucleotides are TGTGCCAGCAGCGCGGGACTAGCGGGGGCCAACGTCCTGACTTTC.

In its sample, this clonotype was seen a few times. The V call is TRBV7-9, the J call TRBJ1-1; D is ambiguous. The CDR3 length is 13 residues. Per the germline V gene, CDR1 is SEHNR and CDR2 is FQNEAQ (reference sequence). Trimming took 7 bases from V and 1 from J, leaving 10 bases between them. CDR3 sequence (DNA): TGTGCCAGCATAAGGGAATCGAACACTGAAGCTTTCTTT. Protein product: CASIRESNTEAFF.

This clonotype was counted ten times or more. The gene calls are TRBV6-5 and TRBJ1-2; no definite D call. The CDR3 runs to 12 residues. Trimming took 7 bases from V and 7 from J, leaving 13 bases between them. Per germline, CDR1 MNHEY and CDR2 SVGAGI. The CDR3 region is CASTKPEGGYTF. DNA of the CDR3: TGTGCCAGCACCAAGCCCGAGGGTGGCTACACCTTC.

This clonotype came up many times. V usage is TRBV7-9 and J usage is TRBJ1-1, with D maybe TRBD1 (5 bases). The CDR3 has 12 amino acids. Trimming stripped 3 bases from V and 8 bases from J, with 10 bases between. Per germline, CDR1 SEHNR and CDR2 FQNEAQ (reference sequence). The chain's CDR3 is CASSFVAGEAFF. CDR3 sequence (DNA): TGTGCCAGCAGCTTCGTCGCAGGGGAAGCTTTCTTT.

This chain uses TRBV29-1 with TRBJ2-7; D might be TRBD1 (6 bases). The germline V and J ends were trimmed by 2 bases and 0 bases, with 11 bases remaining between them. The CDR3 consists of 14 residues. In germline, CDR1 is SQVTM, CDR2 ANQGSEA. The CDR3 protein is CSVELDRPSYEQYF. The CDR3 DNA is TGCAGCGTTGAACTGGACAGACCCTCCTACGAGCAGTACTTC.

Turning to this clonotype: An end of the junction does not agree with germline; a read error may underlie this. The chain is built from TRBV2 and TRBJ2-7; 7 positions match TRBD1. From germline, CDR1 is SNHLY and CDR2 FYNNEI. The CDR3 consists of 15 residues. The CDR3 protein is CASSEAGTATYEQYF. As DNA, the CDR3 is TGCGCCAGCAGTGAGGCCGGGACAGCTACCTACGAGCAGTACTTC.

The table lists this clonotype with many counts. CDR3 nucleotides: TGCAGTGCTATGAATAGCGGGACCTACGAGCAGTACTTC. This gives the protein CSAMNSGTYEQYF. The chain couples TRBV20-1 to TRBJ2-7, with TRBD2 matching 8 bases. The CDR3 covers 13 residues. CDR1 and CDR2 (germline): DFQATT, SNEGSKA (reference sequence). With 4 bases clipped from V and 2 bases from J, the junction kept 4 bases outside the gene matches.

This clonotype was seen once. The junction does not match germline at one end; this may be a read error. The genes are TRBV19 and TRBJ1-5; D gene unclear. The CDR3 has 15 amino acids. Germline V gene data show CDR1 as LNHDA and CDR2 as SQIVND (reference sequence). The CDR3 DNA sequence: TGTGCCAGTGGTCCGACCGGGTATGGCAATCGGCCCCAGCATTTT. This codes for CASGPTGYGNRPQHF.

The sample holds many counts of this clonotype. The CDR3 sequence is CASSYGQGGYLHF. CDR3 DNA sequence: TGTGCCAGCAGTTACGGTCAGGGAGGTTACCTCCACTTT. The chain employs TRBV6-5 and TRBJ1-6; possible D gene TRBD1, 5 bases. The CDR3 is 13 residues long. Trimming left V 2 bases short and J 15 bases short, with 14 bases between. Germline V gene lookup returns CDR1 MNHEY and CDR2 SVGAGI.

In its sample, this clonotype was seen many times. The V call is TRBV6-5, the J call TRBJ1-1; D remains unclear. The V gene's germline CDR1 is MNHEY and CDR2 SVGAGI. V lost 1 base to trimming and J lost 1 base, with 7 bases between them. The CDR3 is 14 residues long. The CDR3 here is CASSYFAANTEAFF. The CDR3, as DNA: TGTGCCAGCAGTTACTTTGCGGCGAACACTGAAGCTTTCTTT.

This clonotype showed up many times. The chain uses TRBV15 and TRBJ1-4; D is undetermined. V was clipped by 7 bases and J by 6 bases, with 15 bases between them. CDR1 and CDR2 from the germline V gene are LNHNV and YYDKDF (reference sequence). This CDR3 is 14 amino acids long. The CDR3 DNA reads TGTGCCACCAAGTTTGGGGTAGGGCATGAAAAACTGTTTTTT. Translated: CATKFGVGHEKLFF.

This clonotype was recorded many times. The chain combines TRBV4-1 with TRBJ2-7; D is perhaps TRBD2 (5 bases). The CDR3 has 15 amino acids. V was cut by 3 bases and J by 2 bases, with 14 bases left in between. From germline, CDR1 is MGHRA and CDR2 YSYEKL. The CDR3 protein is CASSHYIEGTYEQYF. In nucleotides, the CDR3 is TGCGCCAGCAGCCATTATATCGAGGGCACCTACGAGCAGTACTTC.